This T cell receptor beta chain was sequenced in a study of blood T cell repertoires in COVID-19. Some clones are missing from TCRdb's copy, which holds only in-frame ones; the method was immunoSEQ multiplex PCR. The sample records 150,000 to 200,000 clones, around 80% being singletons. Sequenced input: PBMCs or T cells enriched from blood (not recorded which). This receptor was taken from a woman aged 55 to 70 who had recovered from COVID-19.

CDR3 nucleotides: TGTGCCAGCAGTCTTAACAGGGGAGGAGCTGAAGCTTTCTTT. Amino acids: CASSLNRGGAEAFF. This chain joins TRBV27 and TRBJ1-1, with TRBD1 matching 7 bases. The CDR3 covers 14 residues. CDR1 is MNHEY, CDR2 SMNVEV, per germline (reference sequence). V was clipped by 5 bases and J by 6 bases; unmatched bases: 9.